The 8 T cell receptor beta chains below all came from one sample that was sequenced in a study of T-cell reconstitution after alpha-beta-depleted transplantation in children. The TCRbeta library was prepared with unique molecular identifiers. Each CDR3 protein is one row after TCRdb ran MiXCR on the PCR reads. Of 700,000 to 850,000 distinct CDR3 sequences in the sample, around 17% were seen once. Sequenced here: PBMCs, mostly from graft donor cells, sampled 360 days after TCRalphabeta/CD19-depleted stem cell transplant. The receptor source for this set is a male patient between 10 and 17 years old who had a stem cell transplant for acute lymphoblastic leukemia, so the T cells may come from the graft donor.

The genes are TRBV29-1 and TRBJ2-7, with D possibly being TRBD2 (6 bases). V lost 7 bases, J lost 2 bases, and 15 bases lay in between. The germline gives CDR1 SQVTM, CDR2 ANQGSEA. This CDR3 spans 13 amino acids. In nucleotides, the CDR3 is TGCAGCGCCGGGGGACTTAACCCCTACGAGCAGTACTTC. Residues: CSAGGLNPYEQYF.

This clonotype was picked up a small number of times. DNA for the CDR3: TGTGCCAGCACTCAATCAGGGATGGTGGAGACCCAGTACTTC. Its translation is CASTQSGMVETQYF. The chain carries TRBV7-9 and TRBJ2-5; TRBD1 is a possible D gene (5 bases). The CDR3 sequence is 14 residues long. Germline lookup yields CDR1 SEHNR and CDR2 FQNEAQ (reference sequence). Trimming stripped 7 bases from V and 5 bases from J, with 17 bases between.

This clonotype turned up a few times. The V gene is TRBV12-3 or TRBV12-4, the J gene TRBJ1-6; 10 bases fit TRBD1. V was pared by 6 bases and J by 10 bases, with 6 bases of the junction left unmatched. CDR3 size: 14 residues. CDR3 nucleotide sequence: TGTGCCAGCAGGCGACAGGGGGCCGGCTCACCCCTCCACTTT. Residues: CASRRQGAGSPLHF.

The CDR3 nucleotides read TGTGCCAGCAGCTTAAGGGGGACAGCTGGAAACACCATATATTTT. Translated: CASSLRGTAGNTIYF. The V call is TRBV11-2, the J call TRBJ1-3; 7 nucleotides line up with TRBD1. Germline CDR1 SGHAT, CDR2 FQNNGV. The CDR3 has 15 amino acids. After removal of 2 bases from V and 2 bases from J, the junction contained 3 bases not matched to a gene.

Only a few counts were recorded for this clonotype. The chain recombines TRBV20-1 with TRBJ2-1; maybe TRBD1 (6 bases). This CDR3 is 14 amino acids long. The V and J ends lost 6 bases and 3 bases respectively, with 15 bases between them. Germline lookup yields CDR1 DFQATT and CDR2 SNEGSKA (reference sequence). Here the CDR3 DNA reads TGCAGTGCGTACCGGGACAAACTCTACAATGAGCAGTTCTTC. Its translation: CSAYRDKLYNEQFF.

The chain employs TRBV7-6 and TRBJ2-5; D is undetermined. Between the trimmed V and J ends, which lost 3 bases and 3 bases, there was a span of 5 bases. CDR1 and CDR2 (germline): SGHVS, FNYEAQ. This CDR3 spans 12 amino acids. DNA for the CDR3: TGTGCCAGCAGCTTGCATGAAGAGACCCAGTACTTC. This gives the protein CASSLHEETQYF.

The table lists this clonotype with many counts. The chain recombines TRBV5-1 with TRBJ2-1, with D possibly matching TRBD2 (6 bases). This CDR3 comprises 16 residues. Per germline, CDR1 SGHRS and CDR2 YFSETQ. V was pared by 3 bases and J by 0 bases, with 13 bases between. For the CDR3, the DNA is TGCGCCAGCAGCTCATCTAGCGTTTACTCCTACAATGAGCAGTTCTTC. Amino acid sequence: CASSSSSVYSYNEQFF.

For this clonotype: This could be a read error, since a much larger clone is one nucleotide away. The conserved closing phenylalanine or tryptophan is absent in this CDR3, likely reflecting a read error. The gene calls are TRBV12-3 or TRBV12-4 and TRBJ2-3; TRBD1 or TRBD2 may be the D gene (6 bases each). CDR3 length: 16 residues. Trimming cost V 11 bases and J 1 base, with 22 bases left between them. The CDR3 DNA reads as TGTGCCGTTACGAATGGGGGGCGAACTGGCACAGATACGCAGTATTCT. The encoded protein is CAVTNGGRTGTDTQYS.